This entry describes one T cell receptor (beta chain). The sample originates from a study of T cell changes during pregnancy in multiple sclerosis. Sequenced by immunoSEQ multiplex PCR; TCRdb stores in-frame clones only, minus some. The table records around 63,000 clones, under 95% of them present only once. CDR1 and CDR2 from the germline V gene are SGHRS and YFSETQ. Trimming removed 3 bases at V and 0 bases at J, with 10 bases between. The CDR3 sequence is 15 residues long. This chain connects TRBV5-1 to TRBJ1-3; D not certain. The receptor was derived from a female donor with multiple sclerosis, enrolled in a pregnancy study. The sample in question was peripheral blood, obtained after pregnancy. CDR3 protein: CASSSEGSSGNTIYF. The CDR3 coding sequence is TGCGCCAGCAGCTCAGAAGGGAGCTCTGGAAACACCATATATTTT.